The rows below give T cell receptor beta chains drawn from one sample of a study of T cell repertoires in cytomegalovirus infection. Each CDR3 protein gets one entry after TCRdb re-called the reads with MiXCR. The table lists 150,000 to 200,000 distinct CDR3 sequences, 17% of them singletons. The material sequenced was CD8+ T cells from PBMCs. The origin of the receptors is a human donor in good health (CMV status not recorded). Some clones in this sample may be carry-over from other donors' samples. CDR3s include the opening cysteine and the closing phenylalanine or tryptophan. The order of the fields is J gene, D gene, V gene, clone size, CDR3 protein, CDR3 DNA. The D gene is left open where the match is weak. The size entry is marked missing in some rows and otherwise reads once, few, many or a size class.

TRBJ2-3,.,TRBV12-3/TRBV12-4,.,CASSSSGLTTDTQYF,TGTGCCAGCAGTTCCAGTGGACTAACCACAGATACGCAGTATTTT
TRBJ1-2,.,TRBV5-6,.,CASSWGDAVRGSRYGYTF,TGTGCCAGCAGCTGGGGGGACGCAGTTCGGGGTTCTCGGTACGGCTACACCTTC
TRBJ2-7,TRBD1,TRBV20-1,.,CSARDRETGLSYEQYF,TGCAGTGCTAGAGATCGAGAGACAGGGCTCTCCTACGAGCAGTACTTC
TRBJ1-4,.,TRBV13,few,CASSLDSDNEKLFF,TGTGCCAGCAGCCTGGACAGCGATAATGAAAAACTGTTTTTT
TRBJ1-1,.,TRBV20-1,few,CSARELLKGAEAFF,TGCAGTGCTAGAGAACTCCTGAAGGGAGCTGAAGCTTTCTTT
TRBJ1-1,.,TRBV7-9,.,CASSSSAGAGAEAFF,TGTGCCAGCAGCTCCAGCGCCGGGGCTGGGGCTGAAGCTTTCTTT
TRBJ2-2,TRBD2,TRBV25-1,.,CASSVLAGNTGELFF,TGTGCCAGCAGTGTACTAGCGGGTAACACCGGGGAGCTGTTTTTT
TRBJ1-5,.,TRBV6-4,.,CASSPSRAGLGNQPQHF,TGTGCCAGCAGCCCCTCCCGGGCAGGGCTCGGCAATCAGCCCCAGCATTTT
TRBJ2-7,.,TRBV6-6,few,CASTDGAEQYF,TGTGCCAGCACCGATGGGGCCGAGCAGTACTTC
TRBJ2-7,.,TRBV27,.,CASRQTPSYEQYF,TGTGCCAGCAGACAGACCCCTTCCTACGAGCAGTACTTC
TRBJ2-2,.,TRBV6-5,few,CASRHGTENTGELFF,TGTGCCAGCAGGCATGGGACGGAGAACACCGGGGAGCTGTTTTTT
TRBJ2-7,TRBD1,TRBV7-2,many,CASSQDRGSYEQYF,TGTGCCAGCAGCCAGGACAGGGGTTCCTACGAGCAGTACTTC
TRBJ2-7,.,TRBV6-2/TRBV6-3,.,CASTAGTPFYEQYF,TGTGCCAGCACCGCCGGGACACCTTTTTACGAGCAGTACTTC
TRBJ1-2,.,TRBV14,few,CASSQDPRARNYGYTF,TGTGCCAGCAGCCAAGATCCCAGGGCTAGGAACTATGGCTACACCTTC
TRBJ2-1,.,TRBV29-1,few,CSVEDPRGNEQFF,TGCAGCGTTGAAGATCCCCGGGGCAATGAGCAGTTCTTC
TRBJ2-7,.,TRBV7-3,few,CASSLKGSGYGYEQYF,TGTGCCAGCAGCTTAAAAGGGTCAGGGTACGGCTACGAGCAGTACTTC
TRBJ2-7,.,TRBV28,.,CASSTGTEAYEQYF,TGTGCCAGCAGTACCGGGACGGAGGCCTACGAGCAGTACTTC
TRBJ1-6,.,TRBV9,.,CASSPSGQINSPLHF,TGTGCCAGCAGCCCTTCCGGACAGATTAATTCACCCCTCCACTTT
TRBJ2-5,.,TRBV20-1,.,CSARETQYF,TGCAGTGCTAGAGAGACCCAGTACTTC